This TCR beta chain was documented in a study of OX40 agonist ivuxolimab in advanced cancers. About the study: The eligibility criteria allowed prior anti-PD-1, anti-PD-L1 or anti-CTLA-4 therapy, and under 50% had some.

Study-wide points: By week 6 at 0.1 to 3.0 mg/kg, blood CD4+ and CD8+ T cells had expanded clonally.

Produced via immunoSEQ multiplex PCR; TCRdb's table is partial and in-frame only. The table has more than 100,000 clones, approximately 90% seen once. Concerning this clone itself: Its cognate antigen is unknown.

Sequenced material: CD4+ or CD8+ T cells sorted from blood, taken in a trial of the OX40 agonist ivuxolimab. The sequence was collected from an adult with an advanced solid tumor such as melanoma, head and neck, liver or kidney cancer.

CDR3 loop: CASSLGQNNQPQHF. In nucleotides, the CDR3 is TGTGCCAGTTCCCTCGGACAAAACAATCAGCCCCAGCATTTT. The rearrangement joins TRBV19 to TRBJ1-5, with a possible D match to TRBD1 (5 bases). The V gene lost 8 bases and the J gene lost 3 bases, with 14 bases spanning the gap. The CDR3 runs to 14 residues. CDR1 and CDR2 (germline): LNHDA, SQIVND (reference sequence).